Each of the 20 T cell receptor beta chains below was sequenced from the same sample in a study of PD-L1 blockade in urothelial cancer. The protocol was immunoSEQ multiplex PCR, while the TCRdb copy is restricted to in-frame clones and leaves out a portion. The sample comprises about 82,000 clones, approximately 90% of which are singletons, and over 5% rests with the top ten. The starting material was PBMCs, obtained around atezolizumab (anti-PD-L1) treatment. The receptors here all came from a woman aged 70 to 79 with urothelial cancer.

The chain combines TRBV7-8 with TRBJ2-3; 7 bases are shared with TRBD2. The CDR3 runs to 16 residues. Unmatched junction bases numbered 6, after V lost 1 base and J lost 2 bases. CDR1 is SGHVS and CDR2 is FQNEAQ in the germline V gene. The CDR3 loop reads CASSLGPSGATDTQYF. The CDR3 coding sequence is TGTGCCAGCAGCTTAGGCCCGAGCGGGGCCACAGATACGCAGTATTTT.

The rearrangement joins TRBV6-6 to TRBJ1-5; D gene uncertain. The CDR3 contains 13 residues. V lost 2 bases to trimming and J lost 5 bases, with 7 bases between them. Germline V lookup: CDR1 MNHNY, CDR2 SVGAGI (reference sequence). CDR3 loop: CASSYLTDQPQHF. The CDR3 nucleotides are TGTGCCAGCAGTTACCTGACTGATCAGCCCCAGCATTTT.

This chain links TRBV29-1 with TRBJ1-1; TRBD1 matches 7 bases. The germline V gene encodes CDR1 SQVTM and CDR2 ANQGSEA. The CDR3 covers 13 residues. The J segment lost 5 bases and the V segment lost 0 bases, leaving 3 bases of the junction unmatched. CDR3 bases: TGCAGCGTTGAAGAGACAGGGAAGACTGAAGCTTTCTTT. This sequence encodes CSVEETGKTEAFF.

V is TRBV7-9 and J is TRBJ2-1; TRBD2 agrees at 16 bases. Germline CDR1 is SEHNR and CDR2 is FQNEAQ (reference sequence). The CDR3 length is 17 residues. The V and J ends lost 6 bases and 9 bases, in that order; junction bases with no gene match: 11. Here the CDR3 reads CASSNTGTSGGAGEQFF. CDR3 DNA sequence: TGTGCCAGCAGTAATACCGGGACTAGCGGGGGGGCCGGTGAGCAGTTCTTC. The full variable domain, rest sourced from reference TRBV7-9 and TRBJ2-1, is DTGVSQNPRHKITKRGQNVTFRCDPISEHNRLYWYRQTLGQGPEFLTYFQNEAQLEKSRLLSDRFSAERPKGSFSTLEIQRTEQGDSAMYLCASSNTGTSGGAGEQFFGPGTRLTVL.

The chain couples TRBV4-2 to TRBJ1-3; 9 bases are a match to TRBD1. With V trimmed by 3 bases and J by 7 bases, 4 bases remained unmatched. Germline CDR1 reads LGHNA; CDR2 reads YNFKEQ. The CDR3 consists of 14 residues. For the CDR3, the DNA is TGTGCCAGCAGCCACGGGACAGGGCGGAACACCATATATTTT. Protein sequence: CASSHGTGRNTIYF.

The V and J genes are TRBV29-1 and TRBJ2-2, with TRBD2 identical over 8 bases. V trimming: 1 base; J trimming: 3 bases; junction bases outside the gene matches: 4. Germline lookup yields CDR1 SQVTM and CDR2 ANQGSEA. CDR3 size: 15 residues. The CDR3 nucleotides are TGCAGCGTTGAAGCGGCTAGCGGGTACACCGGGGAGCTGTTTTTT. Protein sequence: CSVEAASGYTGELFF.

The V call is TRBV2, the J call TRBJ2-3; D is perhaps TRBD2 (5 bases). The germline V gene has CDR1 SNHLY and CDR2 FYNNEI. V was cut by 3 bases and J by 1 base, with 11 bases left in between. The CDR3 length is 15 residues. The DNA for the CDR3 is TGTGCCAGCAGTGAGTTCGGTAGCGGCACAGATACGCAGTATTTT. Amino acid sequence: CASSEFGSGTDTQYF.

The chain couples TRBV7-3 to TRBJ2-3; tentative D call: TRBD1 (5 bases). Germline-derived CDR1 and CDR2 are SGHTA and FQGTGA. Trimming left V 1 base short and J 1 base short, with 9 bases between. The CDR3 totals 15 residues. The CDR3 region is CASSLIGVGTDTQYF. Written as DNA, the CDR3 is TGTGCCAGCAGCTTAATAGGGGTAGGCACAGATACGCAGTATTTT.

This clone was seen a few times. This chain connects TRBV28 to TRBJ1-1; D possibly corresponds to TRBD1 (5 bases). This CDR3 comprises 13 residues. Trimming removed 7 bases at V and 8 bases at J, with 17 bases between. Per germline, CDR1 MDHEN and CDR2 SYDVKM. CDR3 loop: CASNRLGSGEAFF. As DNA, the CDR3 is TGTGCCAGCAATCGTCTGGGGTCAGGGGAAGCTTTCTTT.

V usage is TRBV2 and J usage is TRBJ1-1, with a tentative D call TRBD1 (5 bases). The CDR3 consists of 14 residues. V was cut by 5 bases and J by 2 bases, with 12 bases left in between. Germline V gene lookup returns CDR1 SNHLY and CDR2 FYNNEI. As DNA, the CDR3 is TGTGCCAGCAGTAAGGGGTGGGGTAACACTGAAGCTTTCTTT. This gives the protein CASSKGWGNTEAFF.

CDR3 in amino acids: CASSPPGLNEQFF. Here the CDR3 DNA reads TGTGCCAGCAGCCCCCCGGGTCTCAATGAGCAGTTCTTC. The chain uses TRBV9 and TRBJ2-1, with D uncertain. The ends were cut back, 4 bases at V and 6 bases at J, with 11 bases in the middle. Germline CDR1 is SGDLS and CDR2 is YYNGEE. The length of the CDR3 is 13 residues. The whole variable domain, filled in from reference TRBV9 and TRBJ2-1, reads DSGVTQTPKHLITATGQRVTLRCSPRSGDLSVYWYQQSLDQGLQFLIQYYNGEERAKGNILERFSAQQFPDLHSELNLSSLELGDSALYFCASSPPGLNEQFFGPGTRLTVL.

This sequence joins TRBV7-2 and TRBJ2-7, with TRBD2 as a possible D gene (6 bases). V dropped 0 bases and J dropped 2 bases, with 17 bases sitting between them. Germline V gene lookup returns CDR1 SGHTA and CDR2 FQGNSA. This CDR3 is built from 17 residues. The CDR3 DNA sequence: TGTGCCAGCAGCTTAGCAGGCCCTAGCGTACCCGCCTACGAGCAGTACTTC. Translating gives CASSLAGPSVPAYEQYF.

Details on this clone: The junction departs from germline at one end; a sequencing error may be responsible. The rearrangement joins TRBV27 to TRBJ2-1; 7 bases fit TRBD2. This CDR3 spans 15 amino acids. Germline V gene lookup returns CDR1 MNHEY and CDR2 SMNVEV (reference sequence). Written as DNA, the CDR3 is TGTGCTAGCAGACCCCTAGCGGAACTTTACAATGAGCAGTTCTTC. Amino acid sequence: CASRPLAELYNEQFF.

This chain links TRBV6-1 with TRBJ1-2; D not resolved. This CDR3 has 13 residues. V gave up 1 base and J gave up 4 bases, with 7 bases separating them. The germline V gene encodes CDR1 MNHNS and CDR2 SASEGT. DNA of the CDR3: TGTGCCAGCAGTGAAGGGTGGAGCTATGGCTACACCTTC. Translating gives CASSEGWSYGYTF.

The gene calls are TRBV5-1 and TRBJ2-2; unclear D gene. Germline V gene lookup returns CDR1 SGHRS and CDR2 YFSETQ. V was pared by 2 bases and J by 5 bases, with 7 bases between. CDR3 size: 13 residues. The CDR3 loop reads CASSFLSTGELFF. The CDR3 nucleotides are TGCGCCAGCAGCTTCCTAAGTACCGGGGAGCTGTTTTTT.

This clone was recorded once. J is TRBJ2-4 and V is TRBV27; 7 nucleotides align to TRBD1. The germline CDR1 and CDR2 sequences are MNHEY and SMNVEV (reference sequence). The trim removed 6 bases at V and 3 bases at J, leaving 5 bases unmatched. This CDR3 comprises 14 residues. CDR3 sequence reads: CASRDRAIKNIQYF. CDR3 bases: TGTGCCAGCAGAGACAGGGCCATCAAAAACATTCAGTACTTC.

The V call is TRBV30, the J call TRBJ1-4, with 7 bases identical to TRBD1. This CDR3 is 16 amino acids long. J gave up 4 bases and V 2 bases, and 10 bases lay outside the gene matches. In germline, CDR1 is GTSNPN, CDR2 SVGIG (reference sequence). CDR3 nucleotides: TGTGCCTGGAGTTTCGGGACAGAGGACTATAATGAAAAACTGTTTTTT. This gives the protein CAWSFGTEDYNEKLFF.

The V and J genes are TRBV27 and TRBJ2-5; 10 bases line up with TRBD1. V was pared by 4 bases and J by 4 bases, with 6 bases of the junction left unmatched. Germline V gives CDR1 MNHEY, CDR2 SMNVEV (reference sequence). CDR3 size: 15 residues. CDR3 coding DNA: TGTGCCAGCAGTTCCGGGACAGGGGTGGTAGAGACCCAGTACTTC. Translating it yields CASSSGTGVVETQYF.

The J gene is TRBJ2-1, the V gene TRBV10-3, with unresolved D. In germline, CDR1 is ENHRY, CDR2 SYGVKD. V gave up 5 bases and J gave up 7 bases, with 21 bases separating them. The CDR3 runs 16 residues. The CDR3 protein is CAISSISDPSLNEQFF. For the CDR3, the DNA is TGTGCCATCAGTTCGATCAGCGACCCCTCTTTGAATGAGCAGTTCTTC.

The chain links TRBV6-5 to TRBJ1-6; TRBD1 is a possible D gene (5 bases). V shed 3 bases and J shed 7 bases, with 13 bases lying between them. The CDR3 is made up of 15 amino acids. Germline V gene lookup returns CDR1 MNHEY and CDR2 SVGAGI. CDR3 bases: TGTGCCAGCAGTTATGCACCGGGGGTAAATTCACCCCTCCACTTT. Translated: CASSYAPGVNSPLHF.